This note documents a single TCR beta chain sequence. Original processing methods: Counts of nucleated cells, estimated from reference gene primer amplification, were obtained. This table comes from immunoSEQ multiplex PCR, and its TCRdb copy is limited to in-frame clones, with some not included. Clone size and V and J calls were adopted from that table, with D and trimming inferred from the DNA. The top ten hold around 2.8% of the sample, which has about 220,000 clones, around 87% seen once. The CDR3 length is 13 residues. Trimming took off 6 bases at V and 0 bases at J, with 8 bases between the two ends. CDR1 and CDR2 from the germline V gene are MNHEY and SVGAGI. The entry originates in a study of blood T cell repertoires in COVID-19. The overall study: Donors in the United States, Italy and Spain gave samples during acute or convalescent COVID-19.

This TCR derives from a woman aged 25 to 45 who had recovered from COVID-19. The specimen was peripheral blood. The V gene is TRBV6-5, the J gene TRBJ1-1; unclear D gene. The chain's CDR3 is CASSLYLNTEAFF. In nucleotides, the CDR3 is TGTGCCAGCAGCCTTTACTTGAACACTGAAGCTTTCTTT.